Given below is one TCR beta chain in context. Its antigen is currently not known. No quality values exist for individual bases; no much larger clone is one base distant. Reading the germline V gene (reference sequence) gives CDR1 SSHAT and CDR2 FNYEAQ. There are 15 amino acids in the CDR3, from cysteine to phenylalanine inclusive. The DNA shown is the 45-base CDR3, in frame from base 1. V is reduced by 5 bases and J by 4 bases, leaving a spacing of 14 bases between them. The donors were healthy, HIV-negative adults with no recently reported acute infections or vaccinations. Every donor was a Caucasian adult living in Nashville, Tennessee, USA. CD4+ T cells were enriched by magnetic negative selection; naive cells were then positively selected on CD45RA, and the negative fraction formed the memory subset. After blood collection by leukapheresis, PBMCs were isolated using Ficoll-Histopaque density gradient centrifugation and then cryopreserved in the vapor phase of liquid nitrogen. Purity and quantity of every magnetically sorted T cell population were checked by analytical flow cytometry. Each sorted fraction had its genomic DNA isolated and then quantified by UV absorbance on a Nanodrop 2000c.

This sample was included in a study of shared clonotypes between healthy human individuals (dated by TCRdb to the early 2020s). The study in broad terms: A few men and a couple of women, aged 18 to 49 years, made up the cohort. For each donor, three plates each were used for CD4 naive and CD4 memory, two plates were used for CD8 naive, and one plate was used for CD8 memory. Blood TCR repertoires of five healthy adults were deeply sequenced to estimate repertoire size and the extent of clonotype sharing between individuals. Libraries were prepared and TCR repertoires were sequenced by different laboratories using diverse techniques, in order to increase sequencing depth and limit assay-specific biases. Between about 0.9 and 8.9 billion PBMCs per donor were obtained by leukapheresis.

Using the deep immunoSEQ assay, TCR CDR3 regions were amplified from genomic DNA by multiplex PCR. For each cell subset, the extracted genomic DNA was distributed evenly across all wells of several immunoSEQ 96-well plates, and each plate served as one replicate. Each replicate PCR for sorted subsets received roughly 200 ng genomic DNA, equal to roughly 30,000 T cell genomes. Purified libraries were measured with a Qubit 3.0 fluorometer, size-checked on a Bioanalyzer 2100, and measured again with the KAPA Library Quantification kit. A separate single-read 150-cycle Illumina NextSeq 550 flow cell was used to sequence each immunoSEQ 96-well plate. In the source study's methods: The immunoSEQ output contained only junctional sequences without quality scores, so filtering could not match that applied to full-length reads. Sequences were annotated with PyIR, a Python wrapper for IgBLAST v1.9, using IMGT germline references to assign V/J genes and CDR3. Reads were filtered out if the reads had weak V/J assignments (E-value above 1e-6), no CDR3, stop codons, out-of-frame junctions, or ambiguous translated residues. V3J clonotypes were defined by identical inferred V gene, J gene, and CDR3 amino acid sequence. Percentage overlap between repertoires was calculated by dividing the number of shared unique clonotypes by the size of the smaller repertoire. Three approaches were used to assess repertoire richness: RTK rarefaction, the Chao1 estimator, and Recon v2.1 estimates of unobserved clonotypes. For all TCRbeta clonotypes obtained by the gDNA method from a few donors, generation probabilities were computed with OLGA. Imported from immuneACCESS, the table was reduced by TCRdb to in-frame sequences with V and J called. These copies leave out some clones; in studies compared against another copy, an unresolved V gene accounts for under half, and the cause of the remainder is not known. For V, J and clone size, that table is used; D and trimming come from the DNA. A total of 2 million to 3 million clones appear in this sample, over 85% of them only once. The top ten constitute around 0.37% of the sample.

The investigation overall reported the following: The small number of donors limited the genetic and exposure-history diversity represented. Sampling was restricted to blood, and TCR repertoires in tissue are likely to differ from TCR repertoires in blood. Rarefaction of sorted-subset datasets indicated incomplete sequencing despite the large sequencing depth. Based on pairwise subsampling, the degree of clonotype sharing among donors was expected to be affected by sequencing depth. Across four donors, about 5.2% of naive CD4, approximately 4% of naive CD8, 2.3% of memory CD4, and 0.3% to 0.45% of memory CD8 clonotypes were shared. Higher generation probabilities were observed for clonotypes shared by all four sorted-subset donors than for non-shared clonotypes. Estimated clonotype richness was generally larger for naive than for memory subsets.

The chain is assembled from TRBV7-7 and TRBJ1-4; too little of a D gene remains to name it. The receptor comes from a man aged 18 to 30 in good health. Some clones in this sample may be carry-over from other donors' samples. Sequencing was performed on naive CD4+ T cells from PBMCs. The cell subset or site tag for this specimen amounts to: CD45RA+ positively selected. The nucleotide sequence reads TGTGCCAGCAGCCCTAGGCCTGAACGTAATGAAAAACTGTTTTTT. It encodes CASSPRPERNEKLFF.